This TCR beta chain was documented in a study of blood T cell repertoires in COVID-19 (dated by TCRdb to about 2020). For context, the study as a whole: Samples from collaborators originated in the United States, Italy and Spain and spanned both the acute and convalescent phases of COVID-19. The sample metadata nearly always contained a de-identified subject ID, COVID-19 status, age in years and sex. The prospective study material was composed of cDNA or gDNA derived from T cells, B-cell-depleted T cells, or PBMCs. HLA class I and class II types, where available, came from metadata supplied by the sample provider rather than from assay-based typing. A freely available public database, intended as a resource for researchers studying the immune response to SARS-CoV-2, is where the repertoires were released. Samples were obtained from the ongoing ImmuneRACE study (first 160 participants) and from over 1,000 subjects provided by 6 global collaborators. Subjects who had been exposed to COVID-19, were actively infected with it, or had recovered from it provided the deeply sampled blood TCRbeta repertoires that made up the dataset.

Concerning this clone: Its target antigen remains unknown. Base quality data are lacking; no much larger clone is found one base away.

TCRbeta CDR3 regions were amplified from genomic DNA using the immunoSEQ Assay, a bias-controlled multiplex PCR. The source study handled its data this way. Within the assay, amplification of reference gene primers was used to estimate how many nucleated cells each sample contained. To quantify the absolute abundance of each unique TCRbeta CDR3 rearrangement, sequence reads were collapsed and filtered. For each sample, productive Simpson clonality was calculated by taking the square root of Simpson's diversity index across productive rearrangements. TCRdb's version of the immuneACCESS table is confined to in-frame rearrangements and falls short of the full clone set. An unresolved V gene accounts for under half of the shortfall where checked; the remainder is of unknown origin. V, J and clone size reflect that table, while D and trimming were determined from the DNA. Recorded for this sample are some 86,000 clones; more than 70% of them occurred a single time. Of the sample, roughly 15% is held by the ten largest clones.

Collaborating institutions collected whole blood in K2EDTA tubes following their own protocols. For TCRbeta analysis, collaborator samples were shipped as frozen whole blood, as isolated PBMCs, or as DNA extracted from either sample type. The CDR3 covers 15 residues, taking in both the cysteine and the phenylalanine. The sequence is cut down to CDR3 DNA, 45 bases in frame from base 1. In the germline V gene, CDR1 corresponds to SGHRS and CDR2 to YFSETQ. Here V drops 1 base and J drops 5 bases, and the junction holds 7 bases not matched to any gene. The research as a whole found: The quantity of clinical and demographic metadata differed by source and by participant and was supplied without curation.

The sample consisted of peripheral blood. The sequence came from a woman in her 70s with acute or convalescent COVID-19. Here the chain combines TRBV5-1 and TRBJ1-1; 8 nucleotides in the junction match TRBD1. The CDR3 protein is CASSLTGGSGTEAFF. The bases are TGCGCCAGCAGCTTGACAGGGGGAAGCGGTACTGAAGCTTTCTTT.